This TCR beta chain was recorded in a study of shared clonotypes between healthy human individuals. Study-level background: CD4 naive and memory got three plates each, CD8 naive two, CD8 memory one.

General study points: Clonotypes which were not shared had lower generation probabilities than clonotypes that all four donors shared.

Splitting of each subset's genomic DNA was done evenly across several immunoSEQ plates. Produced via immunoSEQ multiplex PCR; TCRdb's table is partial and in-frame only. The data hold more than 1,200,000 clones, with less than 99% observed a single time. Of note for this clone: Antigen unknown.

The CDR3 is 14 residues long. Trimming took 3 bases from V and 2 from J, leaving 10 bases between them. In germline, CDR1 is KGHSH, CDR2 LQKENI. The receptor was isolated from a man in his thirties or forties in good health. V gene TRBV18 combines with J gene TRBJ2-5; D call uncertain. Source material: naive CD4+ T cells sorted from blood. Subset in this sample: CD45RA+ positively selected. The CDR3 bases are TGTGCCAGCTCACCCGCGCTGGGGCAAGAGACCCAGTACTTC. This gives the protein CASSPALGQETQYF.